Listed below are T cell receptor beta chains from one sample, sequenced in a study of control samples from healthy donors and cancer patients. Libraries were prepared by immunoSEQ multiplex PCR; TCRdb keeps only in-frame clonotypes and omits some of them. In the table there are fewer than 20,000 clones, more than 70% of which are singletons. What was sequenced was PBMCs. These receptors all stem from a woman in her sixties or seventies with colorectal cancer. Each CDR3 is given with its conserved first and last residue. A D gene is named only where the DNA matches it firmly. Clone size, where shown, is once, few, many, or a class for clones that have expanded.

clone size	V gene	D gene	J gene	CDR3 DNA	CDR3 protein
NA	TRBV5-1	TRBD1	TRBJ1-4	TGCGCCAGCAGCTTGGCCCCGGTGGGACAGGGCAATGAAAAACTGTTTTTT	CASSLAPVGQGNEKLFF
NA	TRBV27	TRBD1	TRBJ2-3	TGTGCCAGCAGTTTAATCCGACAGGGTTTAGGCACAGATACGCAGTATTTT	CASSLIRQGLGTDTQYF
NA	TRBV7-8	NA	TRBJ1-5	TGTGCCAGCACTCAGGGGCGTAGGGAAAGCAATCAGCCCCAGCATTTT	CASTQGRRESNQPQHF
NA	TRBV6-4	TRBD1	TRBJ2-1	TGTGCCAGCAGCGTCGGACAGGGTTCCCACAATGAGCAGTTCTTC	CASSVGQGSHNEQFF
NA	TRBV3-1/TRBV3-2	NA	TRBJ2-5	TGTGCCAGCAGCCAAATAACAGCCCGTGGGACCCAGTACTTC	CASSQITARGTQYF
few	TRBV30	NA	TRBJ1-5	TGTGCCTGGAGTGTACAGGGTAATCAGCCCCAGCATTTT	CAWSVQGNQPQHF
NA	TRBV5-1	TRBD1	TRBJ1-2	TGCGCCAGCAGCGGTGGACAGGAGAACTATGGCTACACCTTC	CASSGGQENYGYTF
NA	TRBV11-2	TRBD2	TRBJ2-1	TGTGCCAGCAGCAAGGGACTAGCGAACTACAATGAGCAGTTCTTC	CASSKGLANYNEQFF
few	TRBV11-2	NA	TRBJ2-1	TGTGCCAGCACCTTACGCGGGTTAGGGGATGAGCAGTTCTTC	CASTLRGLGDEQFF
NA	TRBV11-2	TRBD1	TRBJ2-2	TGTGCCAGCAGCTCCTCCTCTTGGACAGGGCCGAACACCGGGGAGCTGTTTTTT	CASSSSSWTGPNTGELFF
NA	TRBV25-1	NA	TRBJ2-7	TGTGCCAGCAGTCCCTGGGGCACCTCCTACGAGCAGTACTTC	CASSPWGTSYEQYF
once	TRBV9	TRBD1	TRBJ2-5	TGTGCCAGCAGCGAGGGACCGGACAGGTTGGGCGAGACCCAGTACTTC	CASSEGPDRLGETQYF
NA	TRBV19	NA	TRBJ1-2	TGTGCCAGTAGTATAGAGGGCAGGGAAGATCAGGGCTACACCTTC	CASSIEGREDQGYTF
NA	TRBV29-1	TRBD1	TRBJ1-1	TGCAGCGCGACAGGGGCTTTGAACACTGAAGCTTTCTTT	CSATGALNTEAFF
NA	TRBV3-1/TRBV3-2	NA	TRBJ2-7	TGTGCCAGCAGCCAAGATCCAGCTACCTACAGGGAGTCGAGCTACGAGCAGTACTTC	CASSQDPATYRESSYEQYF
NA	TRBV4-3	NA	TRBJ1-1	TGCGCCAGCAGCCGAAACACTGAAGCTTTCTTT	CASSRNTEAFF
NA	TRBV13	NA	TRBJ2-1	TGTGCCAGCACCGCGGGTTACAATGAGCAGTTCTTC	CASTAGYNEQFF
NA	TRBV19	NA	TRBJ2-4	TGTGCCAGTAGTATAGCTGGAGGGGTCGGAAACATTCAGTACTTC	CASSIAGGVGNIQYF
NA	TRBV30	NA	TRBJ1-3	TGTGCCTGGAAGGCGGGAAACACCATATATTTT	CAWKAGNTIYF
NA	TRBV4-1	TRBD2	TRBJ2-1	TGCGCCAGCAGCCAAGATCATCGCGGGAGGACCTACAATGAGCAGTTCTTC	CASSQDHRGRTYNEQFF
NA	TRBV18	TRBD2	TRBJ2-1	TGTGCCAGCTCCGCGGGACTAGCGGGGAGGGAGCAGTTCTTC	CASSAGLAGREQFF
few	TRBV3-1/TRBV3-2	TRBD1	TRBJ2-7	TGTGCCAGCAGCCATCACAGGGGGTACGAGCAGTACTTC	CASSHHRGYEQYF
NA	TRBV9	NA	TRBJ2-7	TGTGCCAGCAGCCCATCGGACGGATTCCGCTACGAGCAGTACTTC	CASSPSDGFRYEQYF
few	TRBV30	NA	TRBJ2-3	TGTGCCTGGAGTGGGTGGGATACGCAGTATTTT	CAWSGWDTQYF
NA	TRBV7-2	NA	TRBJ2-5	TGTGCCAGCAGCTCATTGTGGGGGGCTTGGGAGACCCAGTACTTC	CASSSLWGAWETQYF
NA	TRBV7-8	NA	TRBJ1-4	TGTGCCAGCAGCTCCGGGCGGGGTGAAAAACTGTTTTTT	CASSSGRGEKLFF
NA	TRBV6-2/TRBV6-3	NA	TRBJ2-1	TGTGCCAGCAGTTACCCCGCTCAGCGGGTCCACTTCAATGAGCAGTTCTTC	CASSYPAQRVHFNEQFF
once	TRBV5-4	TRBD2	TRBJ2-3	TGTGCCAGCAGGCCCCGCGGGAGTTCAGATACGCAGTATTTT	CASRPRGSSDTQYF
NA	TRBV7-3	TRBD1	TRBJ2-1	TGTGCCAGCAGCTTGACAGGGGACAATGAGCAGTTCTTC	CASSLTGDNEQFF
NA	TRBV7-2	TRBD1	TRBJ1-5	TGTGCCAGCAGCTCACTTGGGGGCGACAGGGCCAATCAGCCCCAGCATTTT	CASSSLGGDRANQPQHF
NA	TRBV7-6	TRBD1	TRBJ1-2	TGTGCCAGCAGCACTCGGGACAGGGGGCGACCCTATGGCTACACCTTC	CASSTRDRGRPYGYTF
NA	TRBV11-3	TRBD1	TRBJ1-6	TGTGCCAGCAGCTTAGCGGAACCATACAGGGGAGTACATTCACCCCTCCACTTT	CASSLAEPYRGVHSPLHF